These T cell receptor beta chains were read from a single sample in a study of cytomegalovirus exposure and HLA in healthy donors. Method: immunoSEQ multiplex PCR; TCRdb's copy keeps in-frame clones and lacks some. Here the sample spans 150,000 to 200,000 clones, about 80% being singletons. Sequencing was done on a sample of PBMCs. These receptors all come from a man aged 40-49 years in good health and CMV-seronegative. Both conserved end residues are part of each CDR3. The D gene is left open where the match is weak. Size is omitted from some rows. Given values are once, few, many or a class for expanded clones.

V gene	D gene	clone size	J gene	CDR3 protein	CDR3 DNA
TRBV9	-	-	TRBJ2-7	CASSVESTTQQYF	TGTGCCAGCAGCGTAGAATCGACAACCCAGCAGTACTTC
TRBV5-1	-	-	TRBJ2-1	CASGPLGSSYNEQFF	TGCGCCAGCGGACCACTGGGGAGCTCCTACAATGAGCAGTTCTTC
TRBV28	-	few	TRBJ1-2	CASSVGGADYGYTF	TGTGCCAGCAGTGTGGGGGGGGCAGACTATGGCTACACCTTC
TRBV10-3	TRBD1	few	TRBJ2-7	CAIAVGQWSYEQYF	TGTGCCATCGCCGTGGGACAGTGGTCCTACGAGCAGTACTTC
TRBV18	-	-	TRBJ1-3	CASSRDNSGNTIYF	TGTGCCAGCTCACGAGACAACTCTGGAAACACCATATATTTT
TRBV7-2	-	-	TRBJ1-3	CASSLAPAGAPHTIYF	TGTGCCAGCAGCTTAGCTCCCGCAGGGGCCCCCCACACCATATATTTT
TRBV7-3	TRBD2	-	TRBJ2-6	CASSMLAGGLSGANVLTF	TGTGCCAGCAGCATGCTAGCGGGAGGGCTCTCTGGGGCCAACGTCCTGACTTTC
TRBV11-2	-	few	TRBJ1-1	CASSLGLLGGRKAFF	TGTGCCAGCAGCTTAGGGCTCCTGGGCGGGAGGAAAGCTTTCTTT
TRBV10-3	TRBD2	-	TRBJ2-5	CAIRAGGVQETQYF	TGTGCCATCAGAGCGGGAGGCGTACAAGAGACCCAGTACTTC
TRBV6-6	-	once	TRBJ1-1	CASSLSGGAEAFF	TGTGCCAGCAGCTTAAGCGGGGGGGCGGAAGCTTTCTTT
TRBV27	-	-	TRBJ1-4	CASSWGATNEKLFF	TGTGCCAGCAGTTGGGGGGCAACTAATGAAAAACTGTTTTTT
TRBV7-2	TRBD2	-	TRBJ2-3	CASSPRGLAGGSRDTQYF	TGTGCCAGCAGCCCTAGGGGCTTAGCGGGCGGGTCACGAGATACGCAGTATTTT
TRBV19	-	-	TRBJ2-5	CASSIAPGRFKETQYF	TGTGCCAGTAGTATAGCGCCAGGGCGTTTTAAAGAGACCCAGTACTTC
TRBV2	-	-	TRBJ1-2	CASSAQRDGPYGYTF	TGTGCCAGCAGTGCACAGAGGGATGGACCCTATGGCTACACCTTC
TRBV11-2	TRBD2	once	TRBJ2-2	CASSWGVAGVGELFF	TGTGCCAGCTCGTGGGGGGTAGCGGGAGTCGGGGAGCTGTTTTTT
TRBV7-2	TRBD1	-	TRBJ1-1	CASSFQTGATYEAFF	TGTGCCAGCAGCTTTCAGACAGGGGCCACCTATGAAGCTTTCTTT
TRBV5-1	TRBD1	-	TRBJ2-1	CASSLLRTGGYNEQFF	TGCGCCAGCAGCTTGCTACGGACAGGGGGCTACAATGAGCAGTTCTTC
TRBV21-1	-	-	TRBJ2-1	CASSTNYLAGIIDEQFF	TGTGCCAGCAGCACTAACTATCTGGCGGGGATCATAGATGAGCAGTTCTTC
TRBV7-9	TRBD1	once	TRBJ2-7	CASSTPDRGEQYF	TGTGCCAGCAGCACACCTGACAGGGGCGAGCAGTACTTC
TRBV18	-	few	TRBJ1-3	CASSPTRGSQNTIYF	TGTGCCAGCTCACCCACGCGGGGAAGTCAAAACACCATATATTTT
TRBV9	TRBD2	-	TRBJ2-3	CASSPAARGGTDTQYF	TGTGCCAGCAGCCCAGCGGCGCGGGGGGGCACAGATACGCAGTATTTT
TRBV28	TRBD1	once	TRBJ1-3	CASSLTGPGNTIYF	TGTGCCAGCAGTCTGACAGGGCCTGGAAACACCATATATTTT
TRBV29-1	TRBD2	-	TRBJ2-2	CSVGTSVWGGELFF	TGCAGCGTTGGGACTAGCGTATGGGGCGGGGAGCTGTTTTTT
TRBV11-3	-	-	TRBJ2-4	CASSLSAENIQYF	TGTGCCAGCAGCTTATCCGCAGAAAACATTCAGTACTTC
TRBV5-1	TRBD1	few	TRBJ2-7	CASSLAPGQGGEQYF	TGCGCCAGCAGCTTGGCCCCCGGACAGGGGGGCGAGCAGTACTTC
TRBV7-9	-	-	TRBJ2-2	CASSLSRVNTGELFF	TGTGCCAGCAGCTTATCGCGAGTGAACACCGGGGAGCTGTTTTTT
TRBV7-2	TRBD2	-	TRBJ2-3	CASSSVTSGGAATQYF	TGTGCCAGCAGCTCCGTCACTAGCGGGGGGGCCGCTACGCAGTATTTT
TRBV7-6	TRBD1	-	TRBJ1-5	CASSLTGGGNQPQHF	TGTGCCAGCAGCTTAACAGGGGGAGGGAATCAGCCCCAGCATTTT
TRBV23-1	-	-	TRBJ1-5	CASSPKMRQGNSQPQHF	TGCGCCAGCAGTCCTAAAATGCGGCAGGGTAACAGTCAGCCCCAGCATTTT
TRBV5-5	TRBD1	-	TRBJ1-1	CASSRGGMNTEAFF	TGTGCCAGCAGCAGAGGGGGCATGAACACTGAAGCTTTCTTT
TRBV28	TRBD2	few	TRBJ2-5	CASSLFGGGAEETQYF	TGTGCCAGCAGTTTATTCGGCGGGGGGGCCGAAGAGACCCAGTACTTC
TRBV7-2	TRBD1	-	TRBJ2-1	CASSLRWGTGSYEQFF	TGTGCCAGCAGCCTAAGGTGGGGGACAGGGTCTTATGAGCAGTTCTTC
TRBV11-3	-	-	TRBJ2-7	CASSYRSSSYEQYF	TGTGCCAGCAGCTATCGTTCGAGCTCCTACGAGCAGTACTTC
TRBV30	TRBD2	-	TRBJ2-1	CAWSGRGLAVTYNEQFF	TGTGCCTGGAGTGGTAGGGGACTAGCGGTGACCTACAATGAGCAGTTCTTC
TRBV7-2	TRBD2	-	TRBJ2-7	CASSLGSGGREREQYF	TGTGCCAGCAGCTTAGGGTCGGGCGGGAGGGAGCGGGAGCAGTACTTC
TRBV6-5	TRBD1	-	TRBJ1-2	CASSTGQGAGYTF	TGTGCCAGCAGTACCGGACAGGGGGCTGGCTACACCTTC
TRBV14	-	-	TRBJ2-5	CASSQRIGGAPSQETQYF	TGTGCCAGCAGCCAGAGGATAGGGGGGGCGCCGTCCCAAGAGACCCAGTACTTC
TRBV19	-	-	TRBJ1-5	CASSTRGDTNQPQHF	TGTGCCAGTAGTACCCGGGGGGATACCAATCAGCCCCAGCATTTT
TRBV6-1	TRBD1	-	TRBJ1-6	CASRDRAKSPLHF	TGTGCCAGTAGGGACAGGGCCAAGTCACCCCTCCACTTT
TRBV7-8	TRBD1	-	TRBJ2-2	CASTSRPGQGAPGELFF	TGTGCCAGCACCTCCCGTCCGGGACAGGGGGCCCCCGGGGAGCTGTTTTTT
TRBV15	-	-	TRBJ1-5	CATSTGVYSNQPQHF	TGTGCCACCAGCACAGGGGTTTACAGCAATCAGCCCCAGCATTTT
TRBV30	-	-	TRBJ2-7	CAWTSLSEQYF	TGTGCCTGGACTAGTCTAAGCGAGCAGTACTTC
TRBV7-2	TRBD1	-	TRBJ1-5	CASSSRGDQPQHF	TGTGCCAGCAGCTCCAGGGGGGATCAGCCCCAGCATTTT
TRBV29-1	TRBD1	few	TRBJ1-5	CSARTGADQPQHF	TGCAGCGCTAGGACAGGGGCCGATCAGCCCCAGCATTTT
TRBV5-1	-	-	TRBJ1-1	CASSLGAGNTEAFF	TGCGCCAGCAGCTTGGGCGCCGGGAACACTGAAGCTTTCTTT
TRBV18	-	-	TRBJ2-7	CASSPPGSSYEQYF	TGTGCCAGCTCACCTCCCGGGAGCTCCTACGAGCAGTACTTC
TRBV7-2	TRBD1	once	TRBJ2-5	CASSRAGTGGRETQYF	TGTGCCAGCAGTCGCGCCGGGACAGGGGGCCGAGAGACCCAGTACTTC
TRBV28	-	-	TRBJ2-7	CASSLVSGTYEQYF	TGTGCCAGCAGTTTAGTTAGCGGAACCTACGAGCAGTACTTC
TRBV27	-	-	TRBJ2-7	CASSLMWGPYEQYF	TGTGCCAGCAGTTTAATGTGGGGCCCCTACGAGCAGTACTTC
TRBV6-6	-	-	TRBJ2-2	CASSGREQGTGELFF	TGTGCCAGCAGTGGCCGGGAACAGGGCACCGGGGAGCTGTTTTTT
TRBV30	TRBD1	-	TRBJ1-3	CAWSPGTAPGNTIYF	TGTGCCTGGAGTCCCGGGACAGCCCCTGGAAACACCATATATTTT
TRBV9	TRBD2	-	TRBJ2-3	CASSGFSGKSTPYF	TGTGCCAGCAGCGGATTTAGCGGGAAGAGCACGCCGTATTTT
TRBV29-1	-	-	TRBJ1-3	CSASGSWGNTIYF	TGCAGCGCTTCAGGGTCCTGGGGAAACACCATATATTTT
TRBV27	-	-	TRBJ2-5	CASSLFGGRETQYF	TGTGCCAGCAGTTTATTTGGGGGGAGGGAGACCCAGTACTTC
TRBV4-2	-	-	TRBJ2-5	CASSQDPGETQYF	TGTGCCAGCAGCCAAGATCCCGGAGAGACCCAGTACTTC
TRBV9	TRBD1	-	TRBJ2-1	CASSASGQKTYNEQFF	TGTGCCAGCAGCGCGTCGGGACAGAAGACCTACAATGAGCAGTTCTTC
TRBV4-3	TRBD1	-	TRBJ2-3	CASSPRQGAGTQYF	TGCGCCAGCAGCCCCAGACAGGGGGCGGGCACGCAGTATTTT
TRBV7-2	TRBD2	-	TRBJ2-7	CASSLEGLGAYEQYF	TGTGCCAGCAGCTTAGAGGGACTAGGGGCCTACGAGCAGTACTTC
TRBV28	TRBD1	-	TRBJ2-7	CASSSKNPGQIYEQYF	TGTGCCAGCAGTAGCAAAAACCCGGGACAGATCTACGAGCAGTACTTC
TRBV6-6	-	-	TRBJ2-5	CASSYAGLQETQYF	TGTGCCAGCAGTTACGCGGGGCTCCAAGAGACCCAGTACTTC